These 31 T cell receptor beta chains originate from one sample sequenced in a study of spatial heterogeneity in lung cancer. TCRdb analysed the 5' RACE reads with MiXCR anew, one entry per CDR3 protein. The sample carries some 43,000 distinct CDR3 sequences, approximately 10% recorded once. Time point described: blood at routine non-recurrence follow-up after resection. Sample: PBMCs, taken at follow-up. These receptors all stem from a female donor with early-stage non-small cell lung cancer.

This rearrangement joins TRBV28 to TRBJ2-5; 7 bases align to TRBD1. V lost 7 bases and J lost 0; bases outside the gene matches: 5. CDR1 MDHEN and CDR2 SYDVKM come from the germline V gene. The CDR3 consists of 14 residues. This CDR3 reads CASNLQGNQETQYF. The CDR3, as DNA: TGTGCCAGCAACCTACAGGGGAACCAAGAGACCCAGTACTTC.

This clonotype has a count of ten or more. V gene TRBV7-9 combines with J gene TRBJ2-5; unclear D gene. The CDR3 contains 12 residues. The ends were cut back, 3 bases at V and 4 bases at J, with 6 bases in the middle. Germline V gene sequence: CDR1 SEHNR, CDR2 FQNEAQ (reference sequence). The CDR3 is CASSFERETQYF. The CDR3 region has the DNA TGTGCCAGCAGCTTTGAGAGAGAGACCCAGTACTTC.

The chain uses TRBV5-1 and TRBJ2-7; D is perhaps TRBD1 (6 bases). Trimming stripped 0 bases from V and 5 bases from J, with 12 bases between. CDR3 length: 14 amino acids. Germline V gene sequence: CDR1 SGHRS, CDR2 YFSETQ. The CDR3: CASSLEAGDDEQYF. In DNA, the CDR3 is TGCGCCAGCAGCTTGGAGGCAGGGGATGACGAGCAGTACTTC.

The rearrangement uses TRBV12-3 or TRBV12-4 and TRBJ2-1, with D hard to call. The CDR3 totals 12 residues. Trimming took off 2 bases at V and 6 bases at J, with 5 bases between the two ends. CDR3 sequence reads: CASSLSGNEQFF. For the CDR3, the DNA is TGTGCCAGCAGTTTATCGGGCAATGAGCAGTTCTTC.

The J gene is TRBJ1-3, the V gene TRBV4-1; no firm D call. This CDR3 is built from 15 residues. Germline loops: CDR1 MGHRA, CDR2 YSYEKL. Trimming removed 0 bases from V and 1 base from J, with 7 bases in between. CDR3 sequence: CASSQDNLSGNTIYF. In DNA, the CDR3 is TGCGCCAGCAGCCAAGATAACCTATCTGGAAACACCATATATTTT.

A few counts support this clonotype. The chain joins TRBV5-1 to TRBJ1-2; D is unclear. Germline loops: CDR1 SGHRS, CDR2 YFSETQ. The V gene lost 2 bases and the J gene lost 4 bases, with 9 bases spanning the gap. This CDR3 comprises 13 residues. The CDR3 protein is CASSLETRYGYTF. The CDR3 region has the DNA TGCGCCAGCAGCTTAGAAACTCGCTATGGCTACACCTTC.

This clonotype was found many times. V is TRBV29-1 and J is TRBJ2-5, with D perhaps TRBD2 (6 bases). The CDR3 has 15 residues. V was trimmed by 0 bases and J by 6 bases, leaving 17 bases between them. The germline V gene encodes CDR1 SQVTM and CDR2 ANQGSEA. The CDR3 sequence: CSVEDPAWGGQTQYF. The CDR3 coding sequence is TGCAGCGTTGAAGATCCGGCTTGGGGAGGACAGACCCAGTACTTC.

This clonotype was recorded many times. The chain has TRBV5-1 and TRBJ2-3; the D is unclear. The CDR3 has 14 residues. V lost 6 bases and J 6 bases, leaving 17 bases between the germline ends. Germline-derived CDR1 and CDR2 are SGHRS and YFSETQ. The CDR3 coding sequence is TGCGCCAGCACCCATGGTGGTCTCCCCGATACGCAGTATTTT. This codes for CASTHGGLPDTQYF.

By sample fraction, this clonotype is medium-sized. The chain couples TRBV7-8 to TRBJ1-1; tentatively, D is TRBD1 (5 bases). V was clipped by 2 bases and J by 0 bases, with 10 bases between them. CDR1 is SGHVS and CDR2 is FQNEAQ in the germline V gene. CDR3 length: 15 amino acids. Here the CDR3 reads CASSLMGRLNTEAFF. The CDR3 nucleotides read TGTGCCAGCAGCTTAATGGGACGGTTGAACACTGAAGCTTTCTTT. Using reference TRBV7-8 and TRBJ1-1 for the parts outside the CDR3, the full variable domain is GAGVSQSPRYKVAKRGQDVALRCDPISGHVSLFWYQQALGQGPEFLTYFQNEAQLDKSGLPSDRFFAERPEGSVSTLKIQRTQQEDSAVYLCASSLMGRLNTEAFFGQGTRLTVV.

In its sample, this clonotype was seen a few times. The chain uses TRBV5-6 and TRBJ2-3; D may be TRBD2 (6 bases). V lost 5 bases and J lost 3, with 10 bases in between. CDR3 size: 13 residues. CDR1 is SGHDT and CDR2 is YYEEEE in the germline V gene. The CDR3 sequence is CASRTTSTDTQYF. The CDR3 bases are TGTGCCAGCAGAACGACTAGTACAGATACGCAGTATTTT. The full variable domain, its missing parts supplied by reference TRBV5-6 and TRBJ2-3, is DAGVTQSPTHLIKTRGQQVTLRCSPKSGHDTVSWYQQALGQGPQFIFQYYEEEERQRGNFPDRFSGHQFPNYSSELNVNALLLGDSALYLCASRTTSTDTQYFGPGTRLTVL.

In its sample, this clonotype was seen many times. V usage is TRBV6-2 or TRBV6-3 and J usage is TRBJ1-5, with D possibly TRBD1 on 5 matching bases. V shed 5 bases and J shed 6 bases, with 14 bases lying between them. Germline V CDR1 and CDR2: MNHEY, SVGEGT. This CDR3 comprises 14 residues. The CDR3 sequence: CASSGRGRSQPQHF. CDR3 bases: TGTGCCAGCAGTGGGAGGGGTCGGTCTCAGCCCCAGCATTTT.

This clonotype was seen a few times. DNA of the CDR3: TGCAGTGCTAGAGATCTGGGCCGGACAGGGGGATCGAACACTGAAGCTTTCTTT. Protein: CSARDLGRTGGSNTEAFF. V and J are TRBV20-1 and TRBJ1-1, with 10 bases identical to TRBD1. V gave up 0 bases and J gave up 1 base; unmatched junction bases: 11. The CDR3 runs to 18 residues. Per the germline V gene, CDR1 is DFQATT and CDR2 is SNEGSKA (reference sequence).

J is TRBJ2-1 and V is TRBV9, with D perhaps TRBD2 (7 bases). V lost 4 bases and J 0 bases, leaving 14 bases between the germline ends. CDR3 length: 16 amino acids. Germline V lookup: CDR1 SGDLS, CDR2 YYNGEE. CDR3 residues: CASSPRGRNSYNEQFF. In nucleotides, the CDR3 is TGTGCCAGCAGCCCGCGGGGGCGCAACTCCTACAATGAGCAGTTCTTC.

The chain uses TRBV11-2 and TRBJ2-5, with unresolved D. Per germline, CDR1 SGHAT and CDR2 FQNNGV. V was cut by 3 bases and J by 5 bases, with 10 bases left in between. This CDR3 is 13 amino acids long. In nucleotides, the CDR3 is TGTGCCAGCAGCTTCGACAATTTTGAGACCCAGTACTTC. It encodes CASSFDNFETQYF.

The sample holds many counts of this clonotype. V and J are TRBV14 and TRBJ2-1, with 13 bases matching TRBD2. Germline CDR1 is SGHDN and CDR2 is FVKESK. This CDR3 has 18 amino acids. V trimming: 6 bases; J trimming: 0 bases; junction bases outside the gene matches: 8. CDR3 bases: TGTGCCAGCAGAGAAGGGACTAGCGGGGAGAGCTCCTACAATGAGCAGTTCTTC. Encoded protein: CASREGTSGESSYNEQFF.

Remarks on this clonotype: This may come from a read error, since a much larger clone is one base off. The chain couples TRBV7-9 to TRBJ2-3; D ambiguous. The germline CDR1 and CDR2 sequences are SEHNR and FQNEAQ (reference sequence). There are 14 residues in the CDR3. CDR3 region: CTSSLDSSTDTQYF. For the CDR3, the DNA is TGTACCAGCAGCTTGGATAGTAGCACAGATACGCAGTATTTT.

This clonotype turned up a few times. Written as DNA, the CDR3 is TGTGCCAGCAGCGGACAGGGAACATTTTCACCCCTCCACTTT. Translation: CASSGQGTFSPLHF. The J gene is TRBJ1-6, the V gene TRBV9, with 7 nucleotides matching TRBD1. Germline V lookup: CDR1 SGDLS, CDR2 YYNGEE. The V gene end was trimmed by 3 bases and the J gene end by 9 bases; junction bases not matched to a gene: 6. The CDR3 length is 14 residues.

In this sample, this clonotype turned up many times. This sequence joins TRBV20-1 and TRBJ1-5; 8 bases are a match to TRBD1. Germline V gene data show CDR1 as DFQATT and CDR2 as SNEGSKA (reference sequence). This CDR3 has 14 amino acids. J lost 5 bases, V lost 5 bases, and 8 bases had no gene match. CDR3 sequence (DNA): TGCAGTGCTTTCGGACAGGGTAGGCATCAGCCCCAGCATTTT. Residues: CSAFGQGRHQPQHF.

In its sample, this clonotype was seen many times. The J gene is TRBJ1-5, the V gene TRBV30, with unresolved D. The CDR3 length is 14 residues. Trimming removed 2 bases at V and 5 bases at J, with 13 bases between. Germline lookup yields CDR1 GTSNPN and CDR2 SVGIG (reference sequence). CDR3 region: CAWSLNTVDQPQHF. The CDR3 nucleotides read TGTGCCTGGAGTTTAAATACGGTGGATCAGCCCCAGCATTTT.

This clonotype turned up a few times. J is TRBJ2-1 and V is TRBV9, with D possibly TRBD2 on 5 matching bases. Germline CDR1 SGDLS, CDR2 YYNGEE. The CDR3 contains 16 residues. Trimming removed 4 bases from V and 4 bases from J, with 18 bases in between. The CDR3: CASSPPGEGRYNEQFF. The CDR3 DNA is TGTGCCAGCAGCCCCCCAGGAGAGGGTCGATACAATGAGCAGTTCTTC.

The rearrangement links TRBV19 to TRBJ1-5, with D possibly matching TRBD1 (5 bases). Germline V lookup: CDR1 LNHDA, CDR2 SQIVND (reference sequence). The CDR3 has 14 amino acids. V lost 4 bases to trimming and J lost 7 bases, with 14 bases between them. CDR3 DNA sequence: TGTGCCAGTAGTACGGGACGGGCAAGGCAGCCCCAGCATTTT. This gives the protein CASSTGRARQPQHF.

The V call is TRBV28, the J call TRBJ2-3, with D perhaps matching TRBD1 (6 bases). Germline lookup yields CDR1 MDHEN and CDR2 SYDVKM. Between the trimmed V and J ends, which lost 3 bases and 8 bases, there was a span of 9 bases. This CDR3 contains 12 residues. Here the CDR3 reads CASSFWGRTQYF. Here the CDR3 DNA reads TGTGCCAGCAGTTTCTGGGGGCGTACGCAGTATTTT.

This clonotype was observed a few times. The V and J genes are TRBV7-6 and TRBJ2-7; D is unresolved. V was clipped by 1 base and J by 5 bases, with 15 bases between them. The CDR3 spans 15 residues. The V gene's germline CDR1 is SGHVS and CDR2 FNYEAQ. The DNA of the CDR3 is TGTGCCAGCAGCTTAGAGGCGTACCCCCTCCACGAGCAGTACTTC. It yields the protein CASSLEAYPLHEQYF.

The J gene is TRBJ2-4, the V gene TRBV7-8; 14 nucleotides align to TRBD2. Trimming removed 5 bases from V and 0 bases from J; junction bases left unmatched: 18. Germline lookup yields CDR1 SGHVS and CDR2 FQNEAQ. CDR3 length equals 22 residues. The CDR3 region has the DNA TGTGCCAGCAGCACCACCCCCCGGACTAGCGGGGGGCCTCTAGTAGCCAAAAACATTCAGTACTTC. Translated: CASSTTPRTSGGPLVAKNIQYF.

The chain is built from TRBV7-9 and TRBJ2-2; tentatively, D is TRBD1 (6 bases). This CDR3 is 17 amino acids long. The germline V gene has CDR1 SEHNR and CDR2 FQNEAQ (reference sequence). V was trimmed by 4 bases and J by 0 bases, leaving 15 bases between them. The CDR3, as DNA: TGTGCCAGCAGCTCGACAGGAACCGGCGCGAACACCGGGGAGCTGTTTTTT. It translates to CASSSTGTGANTGELFF.

V gene TRBV29-1 combines with J gene TRBJ2-7; 7 bases map to TRBD1. CDR3 length: 13 amino acids. J gave up 1 base and V 7 bases, and 7 bases lay outside the gene matches. From germline, CDR1 is SQVTM and CDR2 ANQGSEA. CDR3 residues: CSALLQGSYEQYF. DNA for the CDR3: TGCAGCGCCCTTTTACAGGGGTCCTACGAGCAGTACTTC.

By frequency in the sample, this clonotype is medium-sized. The junction shows a germline mismatch at one end, possibly a read error. The DNA of the CDR3 is TGTGCCAGCAGCTTAGAGCGACTAGCGGGGGGGCCGCAAATCTTC. Protein: CASSLERLAGGPQIF. The chain recombines TRBV7-2 with TRBJ2-5; TRBD2 matches 14 bases. In germline, CDR1 is SGHTA, CDR2 FQGNSA. The CDR3 length is 15 residues.

In its sample, this clonotype was seen many times. The chain joins TRBV28 to TRBJ2-3; TRBD2 aligns across 8 bases. Per germline, CDR1 MDHEN and CDR2 SYDVKM. This CDR3 comprises 13 residues. The V and J ends lost 5 bases and 6 bases, in that order; junction bases with no gene match: 4. This CDR3 is CASSQGGGDTQYF. The CDR3 DNA is TGTGCCAGCAGTCAGGGCGGGGGGGATACGCAGTATTTT.

This clonotype occurred many times. The V and J genes are TRBV12-3 or TRBV12-4 and TRBJ2-1; TRBD2 matches at 8 bases. With V trimmed by 3 bases and J by 2 bases, 3 bases remained unmatched. The CDR3 loop spans 15 amino acids. The CDR3 bases are TGTGCCAGCAGTTTGCGAGCGGGGGCCTACAATGAGCAGTTCTTC. It codes for CASSLRAGAYNEQFF.

This clonotype was detected many times. V usage is TRBV11-1 and J usage is TRBJ2-5; D ambiguous. Trimming removed 3 bases at V and 2 bases at J, with 7 bases between. Germline CDR1 is SGHAT and CDR2 is FQDESV (reference sequence). CDR3 length: 13 residues. CDR3 nucleotide sequence: TGTGCCAGCAGCTTTGGGTCACAAGAGACCCAGTACTTC. Amino acid sequence: CASSFGSQETQYF.

This clonotype has a handful of counts. The CDR3, as DNA: TGCGCCAGCAGCCCCGCGGGGGCTAGGAACACTGAAGCTTTCTTT. It codes for CASSPAGARNTEAFF. The V call is TRBV5-1, the J call TRBJ1-1, with D possibly matching TRBD1 (6 bases). The germline gives CDR1 SGHRS, CDR2 YFSETQ. The CDR3 runs 15 residues. V gave up 4 bases and J gave up 1 base, with 14 bases separating them. Drawing the rest from reference TRBV5-1 and TRBJ1-1, the complete variable domain is KAGVTQTPRYLIKTRGQQVTLSCSPISGHRSVSWYQQTPGQGLQFLFEYFSETQRNKGNFPGRFSGRQFSNSRSEMNVSTLELGDSALYLCASSPAGARNTEAFFGQGTRLTVV.